Below, 29 T cell receptor beta chains from the same sample are listed, as sequenced in a study of blood T cell repertoires in COVID-19. TCRdb's copy holds only in-frame clones and misses some; the assay was immunoSEQ multiplex PCR. The table has more than 350,000 clones, 80% to 90% seen once; the top ten hold about 3%. Specimen: peripheral blood. The source is a young woman with COVID-19, enrolled during active disease.

The gene calls are TRBV5-5 and TRBJ2-1, with D uncertain. V was shortened by 4 bases and J by 9 bases, with 8 bases between the two germline ends. CDR3 length equals 11 residues. Germline V gene lookup returns CDR1 SGHKS and CDR2 YYEKEE (reference sequence). The CDR3 nucleotides are TGTGCCAGCAGCCCCTATGTTGAGCAGTTCTTC. Amino acid sequence: CASSPYVEQFF.

About this clone itself: Distinct nucleotide sequences in the sample also encode this CDR3. The chain combines TRBV27 with TRBJ2-2; D gene ambiguous. The CDR3 length is 12 residues. V lost 5 bases and J lost 2, with 3 bases in between. CDR1 and CDR2 from the germline V gene are MNHEY and SMNVEV (reference sequence). The CDR3 nucleotides are TGTGCCAGCAGTCTAAACACCGGGGAGCTGTTTTTT. It codes for CASSLNTGELFF.

This chain links TRBV6-5 with TRBJ2-2; D is perhaps TRBD1 (5 bases). Trimming left V 10 bases short and J 4 bases short, with 19 bases between. Germline loops: CDR1 MNHEY, CDR2 SVGAGI. The CDR3 spans 15 residues. The DNA for the CDR3 is TGTGCCACCGTCCCAGTATGGGGCTCCACCGGGGAGCTGTTTTTT. Encoded protein: CATVPVWGSTGELFF.

The chain employs TRBV4-1 and TRBJ2-3; D might be TRBD2 (5 bases). CDR1 is MGHRA, CDR2 YSYEKL, per germline. V gave up 3 bases and J gave up 7 bases, with 14 bases separating them. CDR3 length: 14 amino acids. CDR3 nucleotides: TGCGCCAGCAGCCACGGTTGGCGGGCATATACGCAGTATTTT. Translation: CASSHGWRAYTQYF.

V gene TRBV25-1 combines with J gene TRBJ1-2; D possibly corresponds to TRBD1 (5 bases). This CDR3 region has 13 residues. With 4 bases removed from V and 3 bases from J, the gap between germline ends came to 9 bases. Germline CDR1 is MGHDK and CDR2 is SYGVNS. The DNA of the CDR3 is TGTGCCAGCAGTGCGGGGGAGGACTATGGCTACACCTTC. Amino acid sequence: CASSAGEDYGYTF.

The chain combines TRBV4-1 with TRBJ2-2, with D perhaps TRBD1 (5 bases). Looked up from germline, CDR1 is MGHRA and CDR2 is YSYEKL. This CDR3 contains 14 residues. V shed 8 bases and J shed 0 bases, with 10 bases lying between them. The CDR3 DNA follows: TGCGCCAGCCGACAGCCAACGAACACCGGGGAGCTGTTTTTT. Translated, it gives CASRQPTNTGELFF.

V and J are TRBV11-3 and TRBJ2-3; TRBD2 agrees at 10 bases. Per the germline V gene, CDR1 is SGHNT and CDR2 is YENEEA. This CDR3 is built from 17 residues. Germline trimming cut 5 bases from V and 4 bases from J; bases unmatched to any gene: 12. CDR3 sequence reads: CASSRASGTSASDTQYF. The DNA of the CDR3 is TGTGCCAGCAGCCGCGCAAGTGGGACTAGCGCATCAGATACGCAGTATTTT.

The gene calls are TRBV5-1 and TRBJ2-7, with TRBD2 matching over 13 bases. Germline CDR1 reads SGHRS; CDR2 reads YFSETQ. The CDR3 consists of 16 residues. V was clipped by 4 bases and J by 3 bases; unmatched bases: 7. As DNA, the CDR3 is TGCGCCAGCAGCCCAGGGACTAGCGGGGCCTTCTACGAGCAGTACGTC. It codes for CASSPGTSGAFYEQYV.

The J gene is TRBJ1-2, the V gene TRBV19; no clear D. The V end was cut by 2 bases, the J end by 1 base, with 8 bases between. Germline V gene data show CDR1 as LNHDA and CDR2 as SQIVND (reference sequence). The length of the CDR3 is 14 residues. The CDR3 region is CASSISPDNYGYTF. The CDR3 DNA sequence: TGTGCCAGTAGTATAAGTCCAGATAACTATGGCTACACCTTC.

CDR3 sequence (DNA): TGCAGTGCTAGTGTCCTAGCGCACACAGATACGCAGTATTTT. Amino acid sequence: CSASVLAHTDTQYF. This sequence joins TRBV20-1 and TRBJ2-3, with D possibly matching TRBD2 (6 bases). Trimming cost V 3 bases and J 2 bases, with 12 bases left between them. The CDR3 has 14 residues. Germline lookup yields CDR1 DFQATT and CDR2 SNEGSKA (reference sequence).

This clone was detected only once. The DNA of the CDR3 is TGTGCCAGCAGTCGCCGGACTAGATCGCGAGAGCAGTACTTC. This encodes CASSRRTRSREQYF. The J gene is TRBJ2-7, the V gene TRBV6-5, with 7 bases identical to TRBD2. The ends lost 5 bases at V and 7 bases at J; junction bases unmatched: 11. The CDR3 length is 14 residues. CDR1 is MNHEY, CDR2 SVGAGI, per germline.

The chain joins TRBV27 to TRBJ2-5, with TRBD1 matching over 8 bases. The J segment lost 5 bases and the V segment lost 2 bases, leaving 4 bases of the junction unmatched. The V gene's germline CDR1 is MNHEY and CDR2 SMNVEV (reference sequence). The CDR3 has 14 residues. The CDR3 reads CASSLHRGWETQYF. In DNA form, the CDR3 reads TGTGCCAGCAGTTTACACAGGGGGTGGGAGACCCAGTACTTC.

Worth noting for this clone: The same CDR3 also results from other DNA sequences found in this sample. This chain links TRBV12-3 or TRBV12-4 with TRBJ1-1; D gene unclear. The V end lost 1 base, the J end lost 1 base, and 4 bases lay between the germline ends. The CDR3 has 13 amino acids. Here the CDR3 reads CASSLEQNTEAFF. The CDR3 nucleotides are TGTGCCAGCAGTTTAGAACAGAACACTGAAGCTTTCTTT.

J is TRBJ1-3 and V is TRBV4-1; 9 bases are shared with TRBD1. The CDR3 contains 17 residues. CDR1 and CDR2 from the germline V gene are MGHRA and YSYEKL. V dropped 0 bases and J dropped 3; count of bases not matched to a gene: 6. Here the CDR3 DNA reads TGCGCCAGCAGCCAAGAGGCGACAGGGGGACTTGGAAACACCATATATTTT. It codes for CASSQEATGGLGNTIYF.

This chain links TRBV9 with TRBJ1-3; D might be TRBD1 (5 bases). The CDR3 totals 15 residues. Between the trimmed V and J ends, which lost 0 bases and 5 bases, there was a span of 12 bases. Germline assignment: CDR1 SGDLS and CDR2 YYNGEE. This CDR3 reads CASSVELGPRNTIYF. The CDR3 bases are TGTGCCAGCAGCGTAGAGCTGGGGCCAAGAAACACCATATATTTT.

The rearrangement links TRBV24-1 to TRBJ2-7; 8 bases match TRBD2. Germline CDR1 is KGHDR and CDR2 is SFDVKD. The trim removed 1 base at V and 0 bases at J, leaving 10 bases unmatched. CDR3 size: 18 residues. CDR3 in amino acids: CATSDFTGLAGSSYEQYV. CDR3 bases: TGTGCCACCAGTGATTTCACCGGCCTAGCGGGTAGCTCCTACGAGCAGTACGTC.

The chain employs TRBV7-9 and TRBJ2-1, with D hard to call. V was shortened by 2 bases and J by 4 bases, with 3 bases between the two germline ends. The germline gives CDR1 SEHNR, CDR2 FQNEAQ (reference sequence). CDR3 size: 12 residues. CDR3 region: CASSLLYNEQFF. CDR3 nucleotide sequence: TGTGCCAGCAGCTTACTTTACAATGAGCAGTTCTTC.

This clone appeared once. The chain joins TRBV11-2 to TRBJ2-7, with 10 nucleotides matching TRBD1. The germline V gene encodes CDR1 SGHAT and CDR2 FQNNGV. V shed 5 bases and J 2 bases; nucleotides not matched to a gene: 6. CDR3 length equals 15 residues. CDR3 sequence reads: CASSKGQGLTYEQYV. CDR3 bases: TGTGCCAGCAGCAAGGGACAGGGGCTCACCTACGAGCAGTACGTC.

V gene TRBV5-1 combines with J gene TRBJ1-4; tentatively, D is TRBD1 (5 bases). Germline V lookup: CDR1 SGHRS, CDR2 YFSETQ. This CDR3 has 15 residues. Trimming removed 2 bases from V and 0 bases from J, with 8 bases in between. The CDR3 loop reads CASSLTGSTNEKLFF. CDR3 sequence (DNA): TGCGCCAGCAGCTTAACAGGCTCAACTAATGAAAAACTGTTTTTT.

The rearrangement joins TRBV4-3 to TRBJ1-1; D gene uncertain. There are 20 residues in the CDR3. Germline CDR1 is LGHNA and CDR2 is YSLEER. V was pared by 3 bases and J by 4 bases, with 30 bases between. The CDR3 DNA is TGCGCCAGCAGCCACGGGCACTTGGGTGAGCAAAGGAGGTGGAGCACTGAAGCTTTCTTT. Amino acid sequence: CASSHGHLGEQRRWSTEAFF.

The CDR3 region has the DNA TGTGCCAGCAGCCTCGACTACCTGGAGGGAGAGACCCAGTACTTC. Protein sequence: CASSLDYLEGETQYF. V and J are TRBV21-1 and TRBJ2-5; no DNA check was done on the table's D call, TRBD2. TRBV21-1 is a documented pseudogene. This CDR3 spans 15 amino acids.

This clone was counted a single time. The sample has other DNA sequences that encode this CDR3 too. The rearrangement joins TRBV5-1 to TRBJ2-1; 9 bases are shared with TRBD2. V was pared by 2 bases and J by 2 bases, with 2 bases of the junction left unmatched. The CDR3 is 15 residues long. Germline V CDR1 and CDR2: SGHRS, YFSETQ. CDR3 sequence reads: CASSFSGGAYNEQFF. The CDR3 nucleotides are TGCGCCAGCAGCTTTAGCGGGGGTGCCTACAATGAGCAGTTCTTC.

This clone has a single count. The V gene is TRBV7-2, the J gene TRBJ1-5; no definite D call. The V gene's germline CDR1 is SGHTA and CDR2 FQGNSA. The CDR3 runs to 15 residues. V was shortened by 4 bases and J by 1 base, with 11 bases between the two germline ends. CDR3 amino acids: CASSSWAGSNQPQHF. The CDR3 coding sequence is TGTGCCAGCAGCTCATGGGCGGGAAGCAATCAGCCCCAGCATTTT. The full variable domain, rest sourced from reference TRBV7-2 and TRBJ1-5, is GAGVSQSPSNKVTEKGKDVELRCDPISGHTALYWYRQSLGQGLEFLIYFQGNSAPDKSGLPSDRFSAERTGGSVSTLTIQRTQQEDSAVYLCASSSWAGSNQPQHFGDGTRLSIL.

This clone was detected a few times. The genes are TRBV7-9 and TRBJ2-3, with TRBD1 matching 8 bases. The length of the CDR3 is 17 residues. V trimming: 4 bases; J trimming: 2 bases; junction bases outside the gene matches: 11. Germline V lookup: CDR1 SEHNR, CDR2 FQNEAQ (reference sequence). The CDR3 region is CASSYSTGQGLTDTQYF. The CDR3 DNA follows: TGTGCCAGCAGCTATAGTACCGGACAGGGACTCACAGATACGCAGTATTTT.

The chain links TRBV29-1 to TRBJ2-5; 8 nucleotides match TRBD2. J lost 4 bases, V lost 6 bases, and 7 bases had no gene match. Per the germline V gene, CDR1 is SQVTM and CDR2 is ANQGSEA. This CDR3 has 13 amino acids. DNA for the CDR3: TGCAGCGTGCCCGGGGGGGGCAGAGAGACCCAGTACTTC. Encoded protein: CSVPGGGRETQYF.

The chain links TRBV4-3 to TRBJ1-2; TRBD1 agrees at 7 bases. This CDR3 has 16 residues. Germline CDR1 and CDR2: LGHNA and YSLEER. With V trimmed by 0 bases and J by 7 bases, 11 bases remained unmatched. Here the CDR3 reads CASSQDVNRGDGGYTF. CDR3 nucleotide sequence: TGCGCCAGCAGCCAAGATGTGAACAGGGGAGACGGTGGCTACACCTTC.

V is TRBV15 and J is TRBJ1-1; no reliable D call. The CDR3 runs to 15 residues. The V end was cut by 5 bases, the J end by 1 base, with 14 bases between. Germline assignment: CDR1 LNHNV and CDR2 YYDKDF (reference sequence). The CDR3 is CATSPRAYENTEAFF. The CDR3 DNA follows: TGTGCCACCAGCCCGAGGGCATATGAGAACACTGAAGCTTTCTTT.

V is TRBV7-2 and J is TRBJ1-1; tentatively, D is TRBD1 (5 bases). V was clipped by 1 base and J by 3 bases, with 9 bases between them. This CDR3 region has 14 residues. From germline, CDR1 is SGHTA and CDR2 FQGNSA. The CDR3: CASSLGTTDTEAFF. The CDR3 DNA reads TGTGCCAGCAGCTTAGGGACAACTGACACTGAAGCTTTCTTT.

This chain connects TRBV19 to TRBJ1-2; D not resolved. Germline V CDR1 and CDR2: LNHDA, SQIVND (reference sequence). The CDR3 is 13 amino acids. V shed 5 bases and J shed 6 bases, with 13 bases lying between them. Here the CDR3 DNA reads TGTGCCAGTAGTTCTTCTACTGGTGATGGCTACACCTTC. Protein: CASSSSTGDGYTF.